A single sample gave rise to the 28 T cell receptor beta chains below, sequenced in a study of cytomegalovirus exposure and HLA in healthy donors (dated by TCRdb to the late 2010s). Libraries were prepared through the immunoSEQ multiplex PCR assay. For the multiplex PCR, a mixture combining 60 forward primers for TCR Vbeta segments and 13 reverse primers for TCR Jbeta segments was used. Here the immuneACCESS table is served through TCRdb, limited to in-frame sequences with V and J called. Missing clones are a known gap in these copies; in checked studies unresolved V genes cover under half, and the rest lacks a known reason. The sample yields 130,000 to 150,000 clones; over 55% were counted once. Together, the top ten hold roughly 2% of the sample. Material for sequencing was PBMCs. The receptor source for this set is a man aged 35 to 55 in good health and CMV-seronegative.

This clone was seen a few times. The V call is TRBV27, the J call TRBJ1-2; 8 bases map to TRBD1. The CDR3 has 14 amino acids. Germline V lookup: CDR1 MNHEY, CDR2 SMNVEV (reference sequence). Losses at the gene ends were 5 bases for V and 8 bases for J; bases not matched to a gene: 10. Written as DNA, the CDR3 is TGTGCCAGCAGTGACCTAGGGACAGGAGGGGGCTACACCTTC. It codes for CASSDLGTGGGYTF.

V gene TRBV4-1 combines with J gene TRBJ1-2, with D unclear. Germline V lookup: CDR1 MGHRA, CDR2 YSYEKL. V shed 1 base and J shed 7 bases, with 10 bases lying between them. CDR3 length equals 13 residues. The CDR3 DNA follows: TGCGCCAGCAGCCAAGCGACGGGTGGTGGCTACACCTTC. Encoded protein: CASSQATGGGYTF.

This clone was observed a few times. The rearrangement links TRBV27 to TRBJ1-6, with 7 bases identical to TRBD1. The CDR3 extends over 19 amino acids. J gave up 4 bases and V 2 bases, and 14 bases lay outside the gene matches. Germline lookup yields CDR1 MNHEY and CDR2 SMNVEV (reference sequence). The DNA for the CDR3 is TGTGCCAGCAGTTTAGGCCCCGGGACAGTCAAATCGTATAATTCACCCCTCCACTTT. Residues: CASSLGPGTVKSYNSPLHF.

The table lists this clone with a count of one. The chain combines TRBV7-9 with TRBJ1-1; TRBD1 matches 8 bases. The V gene end was trimmed by 4 bases and the J gene end by 5 bases; junction bases not matched to a gene: 15. This CDR3 is 17 amino acids long. The germline CDR1 and CDR2 sequences are SEHNR and FQNEAQ (reference sequence). The CDR3 nucleotides are TGTGCCAGCAGCTGGGCTGGGCAGGGGGCGTCCGGAACTGAAGCTTTCTTT. Translating gives CASSWAGQGASGTEAFF. The complete variable domain, with remaining parts taken from reference TRBV7-9 and TRBJ1-1, reads DTGVSQNPRHKITKRGQNVTFRCDPISEHNRLYWYRQTLGQGPEFLTYFQNEAQLEKSRLLSDRFSAERPKGSFSTLEIQRTEQGDSAMYLCASSWAGQGASGTEAFFGQGTRLTVV.

This CDR3 reads CASSLPGTSGTDTQYF. CDR3 coding DNA: TGTGCCAGCAGCTTACCCGGGACTAGCGGCACAGATACGCAGTATTTT. This chain connects TRBV11-2 to TRBJ2-3; TRBD2 matches 10 bases. Germline CDR1 is SGHAT and CDR2 is FQNNGV. The CDR3 covers 16 residues. V lost 2 bases to trimming and J lost 1 base; unmatched junction nucleotides: 3.

This sequence joins TRBV6-1 and TRBJ1-2; TRBD1 is a possible D gene (6 bases). Germline CDR1 is MNHNS and CDR2 is SASEGT. CDR3 size: 14 residues. V shed 2 bases and J shed 3 bases, with 10 bases lying between them. The CDR3 nucleotides read TGTGCCAGCAGTGAAACAGGGTGGGACTATGGCTACACCTTC. This translates into CASSETGWDYGYTF.

The rearrangement links TRBV28 to TRBJ2-7; D possibly corresponds to TRBD2 (6 bases). The V gene's germline CDR1 is MDHEN and CDR2 SYDVKM. The CDR3 totals 14 residues. Deletions cut 5 bases from V and 2 bases from J, with 13 bases between. The CDR3 region has the DNA TGTGCCAGCAGTGGGGACGGGAGCCCCTACGAGCAGTACTTC. Its translation: CASSGDGSPYEQYF.

The chain is built from TRBV5-6 and TRBJ2-7; TRBD1 agrees at 7 bases. There are 16 residues in the CDR3. CDR1 SGHDT and CDR2 YYEEEE come from the germline V gene. Trimming took 0 bases from V and 0 from J; bases not matched to a gene: 6. The DNA of the CDR3 is TGTGCCAGCAGCTTGGCCAGGACAGGAAGCTCCTACGAGCAGTACTTC. It yields the protein CASSLARTGSSYEQYF.

The rearrangement joins TRBV19 to TRBJ1-2; 10 positions agree with TRBD1. CDR3 length: 14 residues. The V and J ends lost 1 base and 8 bases, in that order; junction bases with no gene match: 4. Germline lookup yields CDR1 LNHDA and CDR2 SQIVND (reference sequence). The CDR3 DNA reads TGTGCCAGTAGTATAGCAGGGACAGGGGTCGGCTACACCTTC. It specifies CASSIAGTGVGYTF.

CDR3 sequence: CASSLSGGYSYEQYF. DNA for the CDR3: TGCGCCAGCAGCTTGTCTGGGGGCTACTCCTACGAGCAGTACTTC. The chain carries TRBV5-1 and TRBJ2-7; maybe TRBD1 (6 bases). The V gene's germline CDR1 is SGHRS and CDR2 YFSETQ. This CDR3 is built from 15 residues. Trimming took 1 base from V and 0 from J, leaving 11 bases between them.

As regards this clone: Sequence at one end of the junction differs from germline and may be a read error. The chain employs TRBV5-1 and TRBJ1-2, with D possibly matching TRBD1 (6 bases). This CDR3 has 16 residues. Germline CDR1 SGHRS, CDR2 YFSETQ. CDR3 protein: CASSLVPGQPYYGYPF. CDR3 bases: TGCGCCAGCAGCTTGGTTCCGGGACAACCATACTATGGCTACCCCTTC. Based on the CDR3 plus reference TRBV5-1 and TRBJ1-2, the full variable domain is KAGVTQTPRYLIKTRGQQVTLSCSPISGHRSVSWYQQTPGQGLQFLFEYFSETQRNKGNFPGRFSGRQFSNSRSEMNVSTLELGDSALYLCASSLVPGQPYYGYPFGSGTRLTVV.

This clone was seen a single time. V gene TRBV28 combines with J gene TRBJ2-1; D is perhaps TRBD1 (5 bases). This CDR3 region has 14 residues. V lost 5 bases and J 4 bases, leaving 12 bases between the germline ends. Germline V gene data show CDR1 as MDHEN and CDR2 as SYDVKM. The CDR3: CASSIYQGYNEQFF. The CDR3 DNA sequence: TGTGCCAGCAGTATTTACCAGGGATACAATGAGCAGTTCTTC.

This clone was seen a few times. J is TRBJ2-7 and V is TRBV5-5; a possible D gene is TRBD1 (5 bases). V gave up 0 bases and J gave up 2 bases, with 12 bases separating them. The CDR3 extends over 15 amino acids. Germline lookup yields CDR1 SGHKS and CDR2 YYEKEE (reference sequence). In DNA, the CDR3 is TGTGCCAGCAGCTTGGAACAGGTGAAGGCCTACGAGCAGTACTTC. It specifies CASSLEQVKAYEQYF.

The chain couples TRBV5-1 to TRBJ2-2, with unresolved D. Deletions cut 0 bases from V and 3 bases from J, with 3 bases between. Germline CDR1 reads SGHRS; CDR2 reads YFSETQ. The CDR3 is 13 residues long. CDR3 in amino acids: CASSLGHTGELFF. The CDR3 DNA is TGCGCCAGCAGCTTGGGGCACACCGGGGAGCTGTTTTTT.

V gene TRBV4-2 combines with J gene TRBJ2-1, with unresolved D. The CDR3 spans 17 residues. V lost 0 bases, J lost 6 bases, and 18 bases lay in between. Per the germline V gene, CDR1 is LGHNA and CDR2 is YNFKEQ. The CDR3 is CASSQDKTRTPRNEQFF. The DNA for the CDR3 is TGTGCCAGCAGCCAAGATAAGACAAGAACACCCCGCAATGAGCAGTTCTTC.

In this sample, this clone turned up once. The chain carries TRBV19 and TRBJ1-4; weak D call: TRBD1 (6 bases). The CDR3 contains 14 residues. CDR1 and CDR2 from the germline V gene are LNHDA and SQIVND (reference sequence). Between the trimmed V and J ends, which lost 7 bases and 6 bases, there was a span of 15 bases. The DNA for the CDR3 is TGTGCCAGTACCCGTCGTCCAGGGGATGAAAAACTGTTTTTT. Translation gives CASTRRPGDEKLFF.

DNA for the CDR3: TGTGCCAGCATGGGGGACAGCAACTACGAGCAGTACTTC. Translating it yields CASMGDSNYEQYF. This chain joins TRBV6-1 and TRBJ2-7; 7 bases line up with TRBD1. This CDR3 has 13 amino acids. Unmatched junction bases numbered 6, after V lost 7 bases and J lost 3 bases. Germline values: CDR1 MNHNS, CDR2 SASEGT.

This chain connects TRBV4-3 to TRBJ2-3; D is perhaps TRBD1 (5 bases). The V gene lost 0 bases and the J gene lost 0 bases, with 7 bases spanning the gap. The CDR3 runs 15 residues. Germline lookup yields CDR1 LGHNA and CDR2 YSLEER. The CDR3 coding sequence is TGCGCCAGCAGCCAAGAACAGGCGAGCACAGATACGCAGTATTTT. It yields the protein CASSQEQASTDTQYF.

This chain joins TRBV5-4 and TRBJ2-1; 14 bases match TRBD2. The CDR3 totals 18 residues. The germline V gene encodes CDR1 SGHNT and CDR2 YYREEE (reference sequence). V lost 2 bases, J lost 4 bases, and 8 bases stayed unmatched. As DNA, the CDR3 is TGTGCCAGCAGCTTAGGGGGACTAGCGGGAGCGCGATACAATGAGCAGTTCTTC. It encodes CASSLGGLAGARYNEQFF. Looking up the rest from reference TRBV5-4 and TRBJ2-1 gives the full variable domain: ETGVTQSPTHLIKTRGQQVTLRCSSQSGHNTVSWYQQALGQGPQFIFQYYREEENGRGNFPPRFSGLQFPNYSSELNVNALELDDSALYLCASSLGGLAGARYNEQFFGPGTRLTVL.

This clone was seen a single time. The rearrangement links TRBV29-1 to TRBJ2-3, with 13 bases matching TRBD2. Trimming at V came to 2 bases and at J to 4 bases, leaving 6 bases not matched to a gene. CDR1 SQVTM and CDR2 ANQGSEA come from the germline V gene. The CDR3 has 16 residues. This CDR3 is CSVETSGGAVADTQYF. CDR3 DNA: TGCAGCGTTGAAACTAGCGGGGGGGCCGTCGCAGATACGCAGTATTTT.

The V and J genes are TRBV12-5 and TRBJ2-3, with D possibly being TRBD1 (5 bases). Germline CDR1 and CDR2: LGHNT and FRNRAP. The V and J ends lost 0 bases and 1 base respectively, with 11 bases between them. This CDR3 comprises 16 residues. The CDR3 coding sequence is TGTGCTAGTGGTTTGGTAAGGGGCTTTCGCACAGATACGCAGTATTTT. Translating gives CASGLVRGFRTDTQYF.

This chain uses TRBV5-1 with TRBJ1-2, with a weak D call TRBD1 (5 bases). The CDR3 contains 15 residues. The V gene's germline CDR1 is SGHRS and CDR2 YFSETQ. The ends were cut back, 6 bases at V and 2 bases at J, with 17 bases in the middle. The CDR3 coding sequence is TGCGCCAGCACGTCCGGATCGCGGGGGAACTATGGCTACACCTTC. Translating it yields CASTSGSRGNYGYTF. The full variable domain, with the rest looked up from reference TRBV5-1 and TRBJ1-2, is KAGVTQTPRYLIKTRGQQVTLSCSPISGHRSVSWYQQTPGQGLQFLFEYFSETQRNKGNFPGRFSGRQFSNSRSEMNVSTLELGDSALYLCASTSGSRGNYGYTFGSGTRLTVV.

The chain couples TRBV27 to TRBJ2-3; unclear D gene. The CDR3 has 12 residues. V was shortened by 4 bases and J by 5 bases, with 7 bases between the two germline ends. CDR1 MNHEY and CDR2 SMNVEV come from the germline V gene (reference sequence). The CDR3 DNA reads as TGTGCCAGCAGTTCCCCCGGAGATACGCAGTATTTT. Encoded protein: CASSSPGDTQYF.

The chain couples TRBV7-6 to TRBJ2-3; 10 bases agree with TRBD1. Trimming took 5 bases from V and 6 from J; bases not matched to a gene: 8. From germline, CDR1 is SGHVS and CDR2 FNYEAQ. The CDR3 is made up of 15 amino acids. DNA of the CDR3: TGTGCCAGCAGCCCCGCCGGGACAGGGGCGGATACGCAGTATTTT. Translation: CASSPAGTGADTQYF.

The rearrangement links TRBV7-9 to TRBJ1-3, with 11 bases lining up with TRBD1. Germline CDR1 SEHNR, CDR2 FQNEAQ (reference sequence). J lost 4 bases, V lost 2 bases, and 13 bases had no gene match. The CDR3 consists of 19 residues. For the CDR3, the DNA is TGTGCCAGCAGCTTATGGGTGTCCGGGACAGGGGGGAGAGGAAACACCATATATTTT. Translation: CASSLWVSGTGGRGNTIYF.

The chain is built from TRBV6-1 and TRBJ2-3; D is ambiguous. The V end was cut by 2 bases, the J end by 6 bases, with 6 bases between. The CDR3 runs 12 residues. In germline, CDR1 is MNHNS, CDR2 SASEGT. The CDR3 region is CASSENGDTQYF. The CDR3 nucleotides are TGTGCCAGCAGTGAAAACGGTGATACGCAGTATTTT.

This clone has a single count. The V gene is TRBV18, the J gene TRBJ1-6, with D tentatively TRBD1 (6 bases). This CDR3 spans 16 amino acids. Germline V CDR1 and CDR2: KGHSH, LQKENI. V lost 3 bases and J lost 5, with 14 bases in between. DNA of the CDR3: TGTGCCAGCTCACCCGCGTCAGGGGAAAATAATTCACCCCTCCACTTT. The encoded protein is CASSPASGENNSPLHF.

This sequence joins TRBV29-1 and TRBJ2-7, with D uncertain. With 0 bases removed from V and 6 bases from J, the gap between germline ends came to 12 bases. The CDR3 covers 13 residues. Germline V gene lookup returns CDR1 SQVTM and CDR2 ANQGSEA. The CDR3 bases are TGCAGCGTTGAAGACAGTGAGAGGTTCGAGCAGTACTTC. It yields the protein CSVEDSERFEQYF.